The 6 T cell receptor beta chains listed next were all sequenced from one sample in a study of blood T cells in healthy people across ages. Then a second PCR, running about 6 to 12 cycles, was carried out with a sample-barcoded 5' primer and a J-beta primer mix. TCRdb reanalysed the 5' RACE reads using MiXCR and keeps one entry per CDR3 protein. This sample carries under 700,000 distinct CDR3 sequences, around 24% of them seen once, and the ten largest clones take approximately 10%. The same specimen was also included in a second study, on T cells of mothers and their children.

Sequences were obtained from blood. The receptors derive from a boy aged 10-17 years in good health.

This clonotype was seen a handful of times. V is TRBV6-2 or TRBV6-3 and J is TRBJ2-7; D may match TRBD1 or TRBD2 (5 bases each). This CDR3 spans 13 amino acids. Germline CDR1 MNHEY, CDR2 SVGEGT. V shed 5 bases and J shed 2 bases, with 10 bases lying between them. CDR3 nucleotides: TGTGCCAGCAGTATCGGGACCCCCTACGAGCAGTACTTC. Protein product: CASSIGTPYEQYF.

The gene calls are TRBV7-9 and TRBJ1-4, with TRBD1 matching 8 bases. After removal of 5 bases from V and 1 base from J, the junction contained 12 bases not matched to a gene. The CDR3 runs 18 residues. Germline V gene data show CDR1 as SEHNR and CDR2 as FQNEAQ (reference sequence). The CDR3 protein is CASSTRTGLVETNEKLFF. The CDR3 DNA sequence: TGTGCCAGCAGCACCCGGACAGGGTTGGTGGAAACTAATGAAAAACTGTTTTTT.

The genes are TRBV4-3 and TRBJ2-3; 10 bases are shared with TRBD2. CDR3 length: 18 amino acids. The trim removed 0 bases at V and 3 bases at J, leaving 9 bases unmatched. In germline, CDR1 is LGHNA, CDR2 YSLEER. The CDR3: CASSQEGPSGSLTDTQYF. CDR3 in DNA: TGCGCCAGCAGCCAAGAAGGGCCTAGCGGGAGCTTGACAGATACGCAGTATTTT.

This clonotype has just a few counts. The chain recombines TRBV6-5 with TRBJ2-3, with 8 bases that match TRBD1. Germline assignment: CDR1 MNHEY and CDR2 SVGAGI. Unmatched junction bases numbered 6, after V lost 6 bases and J lost 4 bases. The CDR3 consists of 14 residues. CDR3 DNA: TGTGCCAGCAGGTCACAGGGGGGCGCAGATACGCAGTATTTT. Its translation: CASRSQGGADTQYF.

This chain uses TRBV27 with TRBJ2-7; TRBD1 aligns across 7 bases. Trimming took 4 bases from V and 0 from J; bases not matched to a gene: 9. The CDR3 spans 16 residues. Per germline, CDR1 MNHEY and CDR2 SMNVEV (reference sequence). CDR3 in amino acids: CASSSLTGVFSYEQYF. The CDR3 DNA reads as TGTGCCAGCAGTTCCCTTACAGGGGTATTCTCCTACGAGCAGTACTTC.

This clonotype was picked up a small number of times. As DNA, the CDR3 is TGTGCCAGCAGCTTAGTTGAAGGTCAAGAGACCCAGTACTTC. This codes for CASSLVEGQETQYF. This chain links TRBV7-2 with TRBJ2-7; D ambiguous. The J call may be incorrect, as the DNA end agrees better with TRBJ2-5. This CDR3 comprises 14 residues. Germline V CDR1 and CDR2: SGHTA, FQGNSA.